What follows are 29 T cell receptor beta chains derived from one specimen sequenced in a study of T cell responses to AZD1222 COVID-19 vaccine. Profiled with immunoSEQ multiplex PCR; TCRdb holds only in-frame clones, not every one. Of hundreds of thousands of clones in the sample, 94% were seen once. The material sequenced was peripheral blood, taken 28 days after the second AZD1222 dose. The origin of the receptors is an adult who received the AZD1222 COVID-19 vaccine.

The chain links TRBV5-4 to TRBJ2-2; 7 bases fit TRBD1. The ends lost 1 base at V and 0 bases at J; junction bases unmatched: 0. Germline CDR1 and CDR2: SGHNT and YYREEE (reference sequence). The CDR3 has 15 amino acids. CDR3 amino acids: CASSLQGANTGELFF. The CDR3 region has the DNA TGTGCCAGCAGCTTGCAGGGGGCGAACACCGGGGAGCTGTTTTTT.

This chain joins TRBV2 and TRBJ1-5; a weak D match, TRBD1 (6 bases). Germline V CDR1 and CDR2: SNHLY, FYNNEI. The CDR3 extends over 15 amino acids. V lost 4 bases to trimming and J lost 0 bases, with 10 bases between them. The chain's CDR3 is CASSAGTSSNQPQHF. The CDR3 DNA is TGTGCCAGCAGTGCCGGGACATCTAGCAATCAGCCCCAGCATTTT.

The chain joins TRBV28 to TRBJ2-2; the match to TRBD2 covers 11 bases. The CDR3 is made up of 17 amino acids. Trimming removed 6 bases from V and 7 bases from J; junction bases left unmatched: 13. The germline V gene encodes CDR1 MDHEN and CDR2 SYDVKM. The CDR3 nucleotides are TGTGCCAGCAGCCCTCCCTTAGCGGGGGGGCCGGTCGGGGAGCTGTTTTTT. Its translation is CASSPPLAGGPVGELFF.

This clone was recorded only once. The chain has TRBV6-2 or TRBV6-3 and TRBJ2-2; D is unresolved. From germline, CDR1 is MNHEY and CDR2 SVGEGT. This CDR3 region has 14 residues. Trimming took off 2 bases at V and 7 bases at J, with 11 bases between the two ends. The DNA of the CDR3 is TGTGCCAGCAGTTACAGGCCGCCGAGCGGGGAGCTGTTTTTT. Its translation is CASSYRPPSGELFF.

About this clone itself: This sample includes further DNA sequences coding for the same CDR3. The rearrangement links TRBV5-6 to TRBJ1-3, with D hard to call. Germline CDR1 reads SGHDT; CDR2 reads YYEEEE. The CDR3 has 13 residues. Trimming removed 0 bases from V and 7 bases from J, with 8 bases in between. In DNA, the CDR3 is TGTGCCAGCAGCTTGGGATCCGGGAACACCATATATTTT. Translation: CASSLGSGNTIYF.

A single count supports this clone. The V call is TRBV12-5, the J call TRBJ1-5; unclear D gene. Germline CDR1 is LGHNT and CDR2 is FRNRAP. Trimming removed 5 bases from V and 4 bases from J, with 12 bases in between. The CDR3 length is 14 residues. The CDR3 sequence is CASGHLAGNQPQHF. CDR3 nucleotides: TGTGCTAGTGGTCACCTCGCGGGGAATCAGCCCCAGCATTTT.

The V and J genes are TRBV6-6 and TRBJ2-3; perhaps D is TRBD1 or TRBD2 (5 bases each). Trimming shortened V by 0 bases and J by 8 bases, and 12 bases separated the two germline ends. Germline V gene data show CDR1 as MNHNY and CDR2 as SVGAGI (reference sequence). CDR3 length: 14 amino acids. CDR3 in amino acids: CASSYSGPQGTQYF. In DNA form, the CDR3 reads TGTGCCAGCAGTTACTCGGGACCCCAGGGTACGCAGTATTTT.

A word on this clone: Other DNA sequences in this sample translate to the same CDR3. The rearrangement joins TRBV11-2 to TRBJ2-4, with D uncertain. With 3 bases removed from V and 0 bases from J, the gap between germline ends came to 6 bases. The CDR3 contains 14 residues. The germline gives CDR1 SGHAT, CDR2 FQNNGV. The CDR3: CASSLALAKNIQYF. In DNA, the CDR3 is TGTGCCAGCAGCTTGGCACTAGCCAAAAACATTCAGTACTTC.

This chain joins TRBV5-4 and TRBJ1-1; D is ambiguous. Germline assignment: CDR1 SGHNT and CDR2 YYREEE (reference sequence). The CDR3 extends over 14 amino acids. Deletions cut 5 bases from V and 1 base from J, with 12 bases between. The CDR3 coding sequence is TGTGCCAGCAGTCCTCGGTGGGGGAACACTGAAGCTTTCTTT. Protein: CASSPRWGNTEAFF.

This rearrangement joins TRBV11-3 to TRBJ1-5; D is perhaps TRBD1 (6 bases). This CDR3 comprises 14 residues. Germline CDR1 SGHNT, CDR2 YENEEA. The V end lost 8 bases, the J end lost 3 bases, and 14 bases lay between the germline ends. In nucleotides, the CDR3 is TGTGCCAGCCCTTGGGGGGGGCACAATCAGCCCCAGCATTTT. Its translation is CASPWGGHNQPQHF.

The chain uses TRBV16 and TRBJ2-2, with no clear D. The CDR3 is 15 amino acids. V shed 2 bases and J shed 7 bases, with 14 bases lying between them. CDR1 is KGHSY, CDR2 FQNENV, per germline. This CDR3 is CASSQGLGSNGELFF. The CDR3 DNA is TGTGCCAGCAGCCAAGGGCTGGGATCAAACGGGGAGCTGTTTTTT.

The chain employs TRBV3-1 (or the pseudogene TRBV3-2) and TRBJ2-7; D perhaps matches TRBD1 (5 bases). Trimming removed 4 bases from V and 0 bases from J, with 7 bases in between. The CDR3 contains 13 residues. In germline, CDR1 is LGHDT, CDR2 YNNKEL (reference sequence). CDR3 DNA sequence: TGTGCCAGCAGCCGGGGCCCCTCCTACGAGCAGTACTTC. Its translation: CASSRGPSYEQYF.

This chain connects TRBV5-5 to TRBJ1-5, with D tentatively TRBD1 (5 bases). Germline CDR1 and CDR2: SGHKS and YYEKEE (reference sequence). Deletions cut 5 bases from V and 8 bases from J, with 14 bases between. The CDR3 is made up of 13 amino acids. The CDR3 DNA is TGTGCCAGCAGGACCTCAGGGAGTGAGCCCCAGCATTTT. Amino acid sequence: CASRTSGSEPQHF.

The rearrangement links TRBV5-4 to TRBJ2-1; 9 nucleotides align to TRBD2. Germline V lookup: CDR1 SGHNT, CDR2 YYREEE (reference sequence). The CDR3 is 17 residues long. V was clipped by 3 bases and J by 5 bases; unmatched bases: 12. CDR3 coding DNA: TGTGCCAGCAGCTCCGCGGCCGCGGGAGGGCCTGACAATGAGCAGTTCTTC. Translation: CASSSAAAGGPDNEQFF.

The rearrangement links TRBV30 to TRBJ1-5; tentatively, D is TRBD1 (6 bases). Trimming left V 1 base short and J 2 bases short, with 9 bases between. The length of the CDR3 is 14 residues. Per the germline V gene, CDR1 is GTSNPN and CDR2 is SVGIG (reference sequence). CDR3 in amino acids: CAWSEGGGNQPQHF. The CDR3 nucleotides are TGTGCCTGGAGTGAAGGGGGGGGCAATCAGCCCCAGCATTTT. Looking up the rest from reference TRBV30 and TRBJ1-5 gives the full variable domain: SQTIHQWPATLVQPVGSPLSLECTVEGTSNPNLYWYRQAAGRGLQLLFYSVGIGQISSEVPQNLSASRPQDRQFILSSKKLLLSDSGFYLCAWSEGGGNQPQHFGDGTRLSIL.

This chain joins TRBV7-9 and TRBJ2-7; D may correspond to TRBD1 or TRBD2 (5 bases each). Trimming removed 7 bases from V and 2 bases from J, with 15 bases in between. This CDR3 spans 14 amino acids. CDR1 and CDR2 from the germline V gene are SEHNR and FQNEAQ (reference sequence). Here the CDR3 reads CASTPGTTTYEQYF. Here the CDR3 DNA reads TGTGCCAGCACCCCAGGGACGACCACCTACGAGCAGTACTTC.

This chain uses TRBV5-1 with TRBJ1-4; D gene uncertain. CDR1 and CDR2 from the germline V gene are SGHRS and YFSETQ. V was pared by 5 bases and J by 1 base, with 9 bases between. This CDR3 has 14 residues. In DNA form, the CDR3 reads TGCGCCAGCAGTTTAATCGGAACTAATGAAAAACTGTTTTTT. Translation: CASSLIGTNEKLFF.

The chain employs TRBV16 and TRBJ1-5; D is possibly TRBD1 (5 bases). Germline-derived CDR1 and CDR2 are KGHSY and FQNENV. This CDR3 spans 14 amino acids. The germline V and J ends were trimmed by 1 base and 4 bases, with 8 bases remaining between them. CDR3 protein: CASSQFPGNQPQHF. CDR3 DNA: TGTGCCAGCAGCCAATTTCCAGGGAATCAGCCCCAGCATTTT.

This sequence joins TRBV7-3 and TRBJ2-1; D is perhaps TRBD1 or TRBD2 (6 bases each). The germline CDR1 and CDR2 sequences are SGHTA and FQGTGA. CDR3 length equals 13 residues. Trimming took off 0 bases at V and 8 bases at J, with 8 bases between the two ends. The chain's CDR3 is CASSLTRGDEQFF. The DNA of the CDR3 is TGTGCCAGCAGCTTAACGAGGGGGGATGAGCAGTTCTTC. The full variable domain, with the rest looked up from reference TRBV7-3 and TRBJ2-1, is GAGVSQTPSNKVTEKGKYVELRCDPISGHTALYWYRQSLGQGPEFLIYFQGTGAADDSGLPNDRFFAVRPEGSVSTLKIQRTERGDSAVYLCASSLTRGDEQFFGPGTRLTVL.

The gene calls are TRBV28 and TRBJ2-2, with unresolved D. CDR1 and CDR2 (germline): MDHEN, SYDVKM. CDR3 size: 17 residues. V was pared by 6 bases and J by 1 base, with 18 bases between. The CDR3 is CASSHDLAMENTGELFF. DNA of the CDR3: TGTGCCAGCAGCCACGACCTCGCGATGGAGAACACCGGGGAGCTGTTTTTT.

The V gene is TRBV5-1, the J gene TRBJ2-2; D is unresolved. This CDR3 comprises 14 residues. V was pared by 9 bases and J by 6 bases, with 18 bases between. CDR1 is SGHRS and CDR2 is YFSETQ in the germline V gene. The CDR3: CATRFTVDAGELFF. The DNA of the CDR3 is TGCGCCACCCGTTTTACAGTGGACGCCGGGGAGCTGTTTTTT.

The chain recombines TRBV21-1 with TRBJ2-3; the table names TRBD2, a call not compared with the DNA. TRBV21-1 is shown as a pseudogene. The CDR3 length is 16 residues. The CDR3 loop is CASSLLTSGGPDTQYF. The CDR3 DNA reads as TGTGCCAGCAGCTTACTGACTAGCGGGGGCCCAGATACGCAGTATTTT.

This rearrangement joins TRBV24-1 to TRBJ1-2; no reliable D call. Between the trimmed V and J ends, which lost 7 bases and 4 bases, there was a span of 9 bases. The CDR3 is made up of 12 amino acids. Germline loops: CDR1 KGHDR, CDR2 SFDVKD. As DNA, the CDR3 is TGTGCCACCAGCGTGCAACGCTATGGCTACACCTTC. Its protein product is CATSVQRYGYTF.

The chain uses TRBV27 and TRBJ1-1, with D possibly matching TRBD1 (5 bases). V dropped 5 bases and J dropped 1 base, with 11 bases sitting between them. CDR3 length: 14 amino acids. Germline-derived CDR1 and CDR2 are MNHEY and SMNVEV (reference sequence). The CDR3 is CASSHRGGNTEAFF. In nucleotides, the CDR3 is TGTGCCAGCAGTCATAGGGGTGGGAACACTGAAGCTTTCTTT.

The V gene is TRBV14, the J gene TRBJ2-7, with 7 bases identical to TRBD1. This CDR3 spans 14 amino acids. The germline V gene has CDR1 SGHDN and CDR2 FVKESK. Germline trimming cut 2 bases from V and 6 bases from J; bases unmatched to any gene: 7. The CDR3 DNA is TGTGCCAGCAGCCAAATGACAGGGTACGGCGAGCAGTACTTC. Translated: CASSQMTGYGEQYF.

The chain recombines TRBV18 with TRBJ1-5; D is uncertain. Trimming left V 3 bases short and J 0 bases short, with 9 bases between. Germline CDR1 is KGHSH and CDR2 is LQKENI. The CDR3 has 15 residues. As DNA, the CDR3 is TGTGCCAGCTCACCGAATTCAGGTAGCAATCAGCCCCAGCATTTT. It is translated as CASSPNSGSNQPQHF.

The chain joins TRBV11-2 to TRBJ1-4; D unresolved. The CDR3 consists of 16 residues. Trimming removed 5 bases at V and 7 bases at J, with 20 bases between. The germline CDR1 and CDR2 sequences are SGHAT and FQNNGV. The CDR3 protein is CASSTSRTGGGEKLFF. CDR3 coding DNA: TGTGCCAGCAGCACATCTAGGACGGGCGGCGGTGAAAAACTGTTTTTT.

V gene TRBV5-5 combines with J gene TRBJ1-5, with 7 bases matching TRBD1. The CDR3 length is 14 residues. Germline V CDR1 and CDR2: SGHKS, YYEKEE (reference sequence). With 4 bases clipped from V and 4 bases from J, the junction kept 5 bases outside the gene matches. The CDR3 loop reads CASSPTGVNQPQHF. The CDR3 region has the DNA TGTGCCAGCAGCCCTACAGGGGTAAATCAGCCCCAGCATTTT. The full variable domain, completed using reference TRBV5-5 and TRBJ1-5, is DAGVTQSPTHLIKTRGQQVTLRCSPISGHKSVSWYQQVLGQGPQFIFQYYEKEERGRGNFPDRFSARQFPNYSSELNVNALLLGDSALYLCASSPTGVNQPQHFGDGTRLSIL.

The chain joins TRBV10-1 to TRBJ1-2; no reliable D call. This CDR3 comprises 14 residues. Trimming took off 0 bases at V and 8 bases at J, with 13 bases between the two ends. The germline V gene has CDR1 WNHNN and CDR2 SYGVQD (reference sequence). CDR3 protein: CASSESRLTGGYTF. CDR3 bases: TGCGCCAGCAGTGAGTCAAGGCTGACGGGGGGCTACACCTTC.